This T cell receptor beta chain appears in the sequencing data of a study of chemoradiotherapy in HPV16-positive cancers. This clone was seen just once. What it recognizes is unknown. The assay was immunoSEQ multiplex PCR, and TCRdb's table has in-frame clones only and misses some. The sample has thousands of clones, 80% to 95% seen once. General study points: For HPV16-positive patients, expanding HPV-responsive T cells associated with longer recurrence-free survival. During treatment, candidate HPV-specific clones and E7-related motifs expanded in tumor.

The V and J ends lost 6 bases and 0 bases, in that order; junction bases with no gene match: 4. The germline gives CDR1 LNHDA, CDR2 SQIVND (reference sequence). The CDR3 sequence is 15 residues long. The source is a human donor with HPV-associated anogenital cancer. The source material was tumor tissue, sampled from a patient who underwent chemoradiotherapy. The rearrangement uses TRBV19 and TRBJ2-3; 9 bases are a match to TRBD1. This CDR3 is CASRTGTGSTDTQYF. The CDR3 DNA reads TGTGCCAGTAGGACCGGGACAGGGAGCACAGATACGCAGTATTTT.